This is a list of T cell receptor beta chains from one sample in a study of blood T cell repertoires in COVID-19. Generated by immunoSEQ multiplex PCR, the TCRdb table keeps only in-frame clones and is missing some. Found here are about 100,000 clones, around 82% of them singletons; the top ten hold about 4.2%. Material for sequencing was peripheral blood. These receptors were obtained from a human donor in a cohort sampled during active COVID-19. The CDR3 runs from the conserved cysteine through the conserved F or W. The D gene is left open where the match is weak. A clone size is listed for some rows: how often the clone was seen (once, few, many), or a class if it is expanded.

>.|TRBJ1-1|TRBV3-1/TRBV3-2|15|.
CASSQDSPREGKAFF
TGTGCCAGCAGCCAAGACAGTCCTAGGGAGGGGAAAGCTTTCTTT
>.|TRBJ1-1|TRBV18|15|.
CASSPDRGKYTEAFF
TGTGCCAGCTCACCAGATAGGGGGAAGTACACTGAAGCTTTCTTT
>.|TRBJ2-2|TRBV5-1|13|.
CASSLAGTGELFF
TGCGCCAGCAGCTTGGCCGGGACCGGGGAGCTGTTTTTT
>.|TRBJ2-1|TRBV28|15|TRBD2
CASSSLADSYNEQFF
TGTGCCAGCAGTTCCCTAGCGGATTCCTACAATGAGCAGTTCTTC
>.|TRBJ1-3|TRBV9|15|.
CASSVGQGLGNTIYF
TGTGCCAGCAGCGTAGGGCAGGGCCTCGGAAACACCATATATTTT
>few|TRBJ2-6|TRBV15|21|TRBD1
CATSRDRVFLARQGGANVLTF
TGTGCCACCAGCAGAGATAGAGTTTTCCTGGCTAGACAGGGAGGGGCCAACGTCCTGACTTTC
>.|TRBJ2-5|TRBV7-2|13|TRBD1
CASSRGQKETQYF
TGTGCCAGCAGCCGGGGACAGAAAGAGACCCAGTACTTC
>once|TRBJ1-1|TRBV28|13|.
CASSFVVETEAFF
TGTGCCAGCAGTTTCGTAGTGGAGACTGAAGCTTTCTTT
>.|TRBJ2-2|TRBV19|16|TRBD1
CASTLTGTGGSGELFF
TGTGCCAGTACCCTAACCGGGACAGGGGGCTCCGGGGAGCTGTTTTTT
>.|TRBJ1-3|TRBV6-1|18|.
CASSALQVLGGSGNTIYF
TGTGCCAGCAGTGCCTTACAGGTTTTGGGGGGATCTGGAAACACCATATATTTT
>.|TRBJ1-4|TRBV19|15|.
CASSIPGGGNEKLFF
TGTGCCAGTAGTATCCCCGGCGGGGGGAATGAAAAACTGTTTTTT
>.|TRBJ1-1|TRBV5-4|14|TRBD1
CASSLQGWDTEAFF
TGTGCCAGCAGCCTACAGGGGTGGGACACTGAAGCTTTCTTT
>.|TRBJ1-3|TRBV6-5|15|.
CASSSPTDSGNTIYF
TGTGCCAGCAGTTCGCCGACAGACTCTGGAAACACCATATATTTT
>.|TRBJ2-5|TRBV28|14|TRBD2
CASRISGNQETQYF
TGTGCCAGCAGGATCAGCGGGAACCAAGAGACCCAGTACTTC
>.|TRBJ2-3|TRBV28|17|.
CASSPSAGAGDTDTQYF
TGTGCCAGCAGTCCCTCGGCGGGTGCGGGTGACACAGATACGCAGTATTTT
>few|TRBJ1-6|TRBV5-4|14|.
CASRPQENNSPLHF
TGTGCCAGCAGACCACAGGAAAATAATTCACCCCTCCACTTT
>once|TRBJ2-7|TRBV30|15|TRBD2
CAWSVGGGVPYEQYF
TGTGCCTGGAGTGTCGGGGGAGGGGTTCCCTACGAGCAGTACTTC
>.|TRBJ1-1|TRBV4-1|16|TRBD1
CASSQTLQGWNTEAFF
TGCGCCAGCAGCCAAACCTTACAGGGGTGGAACACTGAAGCTTTCTTT
>.|TRBJ2-2|TRBV7-2|14|.
CASSLEANTGELFF
TGTGCCAGCAGCTTGGAGGCGAACACCGGGGAGCTGTTTTTT
>.|TRBJ1-4|TRBV6-6|14|.
CASSYQTTNEKLFF
TGTGCCAGCAGTTACCAAACAACTAATGAAAAACTGTTTTTT
>.|TRBJ2-1|TRBV7-3|14|.
CASSGPGGVGEQFF
TGTGCCAGCAGCGGACCAGGAGGGGTGGGTGAGCAGTTCTTC
>.|TRBJ1-1|TRBV28|13|.
CASNQHGLREAFF
TGTGCCAGCAACCAACACGGACTCAGAGAAGCTTTCTTT
>.|TRBJ1-5|TRBV2|15|.
CASRAPGIGNQPQHF
TGTGCCAGCAGAGCTCCAGGGATCGGCAATCAGCCCCAGCATTTT
>.|TRBJ2-1|TRBV28|17|.
CASSLPQGNPIPHEQFF
TGTGCCAGCAGTTTACCCCAGGGGAATCCCATCCCCCATGAGCAGTTCTTC
>.|TRBJ1-1|TRBV19|15|.
CASLPSGPMNTEAFF
TGTGCCAGTCTACCGTCTGGGCCCATGAACACTGAAGCTTTCTTT
>.|TRBJ2-3|TRBV6-5|15|.
CASGSGGAGTDTQYF
TGTGCCAGCGGCTCGGGCGGGGCGGGCACAGATACGCAGTATTTT
>.|TRBJ2-1|TRBV7-7|15|TRBD2
CASSRTSGAYNEQFF
TGTGCCAGCAGCAGGACTAGCGGGGCCTACAATGAGCAGTTCTTC
>.|TRBJ2-1|TRBV5-1|15|.
CASSPGGSSYNEQFF
TGCGCCAGCAGCCCGGGGGGCAGCTCCTACAATGAGCAGTTCTTC
>.|TRBJ2-2|TRBV29-1|14|TRBD1
CSVKQGTNTGELFF
TGCAGCGTTAAACAGGGGACGAACACCGGGGAGCTGTTTTTT
>.|TRBJ2-2|TRBV11-3|13|TRBD2
CASRTGGTGELFF
TGTGCCAGCCGCACGGGGGGCACCGGGGAGCTGTTTTTT
>.|TRBJ1-1|TRBV12-3/TRBV12-4|12|.
CASSLWGAEAFF
TGTGCCAGCAGTTTATGGGGGGCTGAAGCTTTCTTT
>.|TRBJ1-2|TRBV5-1|13|.
CASSYGTNYGYTF
TGCGCCAGCAGTTACGGGACAAACTATGGCTACACCTTC
>once|TRBJ2-3|TRBV27|17|TRBD2
CASSPGTSGRRADTQYF
TGTGCCAGCAGTCCCGGGACTAGCGGGAGGAGAGCAGATACGCAGTATTTT